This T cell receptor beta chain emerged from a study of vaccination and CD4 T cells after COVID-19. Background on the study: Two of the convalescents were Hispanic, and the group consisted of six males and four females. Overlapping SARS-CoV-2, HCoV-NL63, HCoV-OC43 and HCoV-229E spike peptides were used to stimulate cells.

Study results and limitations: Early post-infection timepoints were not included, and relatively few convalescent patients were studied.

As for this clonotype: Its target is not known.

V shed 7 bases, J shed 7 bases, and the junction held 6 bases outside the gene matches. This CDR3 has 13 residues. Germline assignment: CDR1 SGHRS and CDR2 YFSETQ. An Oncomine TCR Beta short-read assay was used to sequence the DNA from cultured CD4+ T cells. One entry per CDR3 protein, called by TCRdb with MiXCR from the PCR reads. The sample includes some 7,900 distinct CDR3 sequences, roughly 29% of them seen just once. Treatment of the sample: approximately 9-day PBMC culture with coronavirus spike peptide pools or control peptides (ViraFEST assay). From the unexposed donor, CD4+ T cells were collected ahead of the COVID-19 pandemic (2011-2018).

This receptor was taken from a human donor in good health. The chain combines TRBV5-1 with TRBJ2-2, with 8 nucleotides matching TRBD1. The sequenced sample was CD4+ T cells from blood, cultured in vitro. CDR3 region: CASLQGEGGELFF. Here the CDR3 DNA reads TGCGCCAGCTTACAGGGGGAAGGCGGGGAGCTGTTTTTT.